The clone carrying this T cell receptor (beta chain) was observed many times. Time point of the sample: newly diagnosed GD, antithyroid drugs for less than 3 months. With RNA extracted from PBMCs as input, the TCR library was made. CDR1 and CDR2 (germline): SGHAT, FQNNGV. There are 16 residues in the CDR3. V shed 2 bases and J shed 0 bases, with 11 bases lying between them. Researchers made TCR beta libraries by using iRepertoire HTBI primers and running Arm-PCR on CDR3 regions. TCRdb reprocessed the multiplex PCR reads via MiXCR and lists one record per CDR3 protein. In the table there are about 520,000 distinct CDR3 sequences, 9.5% to 15% of which are singletons. The data are from a study of regulatory T cells in long-lasting Graves disease. The same sample was also used in a study of T cells in Graves' hyperthyroidism and ophthalmopathy. This second study says: Most expanded thyroid clonotypes above 0.001 recurred in blood.

This chain uses TRBV11-2 with TRBJ1-5; no reliable D call. The sample consisted of peripheral blood mononuclear cells (PBMCs), taken at new diagnosis, from a patient treated with antithyroid drugs. The receptor was isolated from a woman aged 25 to 39 with Graves disease. CDR3: CASSLCAVYSNQPQHF. CDR3 nucleotide sequence: TGTGCCAGCAGCTTATGTGCTGTTTATAGCAATCAGCCCCAGCATTTT.